The rows below give T cell receptor beta chains drawn from one sample of a study of blood T cell repertoires in COVID-19. Clones were sequenced by immunoSEQ multiplex PCR, and TCRdb holds only the in-frame ones, with some missing. The table has about 350,000 clones, about 87% seen once. Sequenced material: PBMCs or T cells enriched from blood (not recorded which). The origin of the receptors is a young woman who had recovered from COVID-19. The CDR3 runs from the conserved cysteine through the conserved F or W. The D gene is left open where the match is weak. Where a row states a size, it is once, few, many or the class of an expanded clone; other rows omit it.

DNA: TGTGCCAGCACCTTCCGGACAGGGGGGGTTTTTGTAGAGTACTTC; CDR3: CASTFRTGGVFVEYF; D: TRBD1; V: TRBV27; J: TRBJ2-7; size: NA
DNA: TGCGCCAGCAGCTTGACGCCCTCAGGGGGCCAAAACACCATATATTTT; CDR3: CASSLTPSGGQNTIYF; D: TRBD1; V: TRBV5-1; J: TRBJ1-3; size: few
DNA: TGTGCCAGCAGCTCCCGGGACAGGGGGCTGGAGAACACTGAAGCTTTCTTT; CDR3: CASSSRDRGLENTEAFF; D: TRBD1; V: TRBV5-8; J: TRBJ1-1; size: NA
DNA: TGTGCCAGCAGTACATCTAGCGGGGGCCCATACAATGAGCAGTTCTTC; CDR3: CASSTSSGGPYNEQFF; D: TRBD2; V: TRBV28; J: TRBJ2-1; size: NA
DNA: TGTGCCAGCAGTTTTGGGAGGGCAGGAAATTCACCCCTCCACTTT; CDR3: CASSFGRAGNSPLHF; D: NA; V: TRBV27; J: TRBJ1-6; size: NA
DNA: TGTGCCAGCAGCTTTTCGGCCAGGGAGGGCGTGAACACTGAAGCTTTCTTT; CDR3: CASSFSAREGVNTEAFF; D: NA; V: TRBV7-6; J: TRBJ1-1; size: NA
DNA: TGTGCCAGCAGCCCAGAGCACCGGGTCTCGGAGGGCGAGCAGTACTTC; CDR3: CASSPEHRVSEGEQYF; D: NA; V: TRBV7-8; J: TRBJ2-7; size: NA
DNA: TGTGCCAGTAGTATAGGGAGGACAGGGGTGTCTCAGCCCCAGCATTTT; CDR3: CASSIGRTGVSQPQHF; D: TRBD1; V: TRBV19; J: TRBJ1-5; size: NA
DNA: TGTGCCAGCAGCCAGGAAGACAGGAGCAATCAGCCCCAGCATTTT; CDR3: CASSQEDRSNQPQHF; D: NA; V: TRBV4-2; J: TRBJ1-5; size: NA
DNA: TGTGCCAGCAGTCCCGGGTTTTACGAGCAGTACTTC; CDR3: CASSPGFYEQYF; D: NA; V: TRBV6-5; J: TRBJ2-7; size: NA
DNA: TGTGCCGCAGGTCCGACCGGGACTCTTAAACAAGAGACCCAGTACTTC; CDR3: CAAGPTGTLKQETQYF; D: NA; V: TRBV15; J: TRBJ2-5; size: NA
DNA: TGTGCCATCATTGCGGGGGGGAGCTCCTACGAGCAGTACTTC; CDR3: CAIIAGGSSYEQYF; D: TRBD2; V: TRBV10-3; J: TRBJ2-7; size: NA
DNA: TGCGCCAGCAGCTGGACTAGCGGGGGTGTCGCAGATACGCAGTATTTT; CDR3: CASSWTSGGVADTQYF; D: TRBD2; V: TRBV5-1; J: TRBJ2-3; size: NA
DNA: TGTGCCAGCAGCGATGCGACAGGGTACTACGAGCAGTACTTC; CDR3: CASSDATGYYEQYF; D: TRBD1; V: TRBV7-9; J: TRBJ2-7; size: NA
DNA: TGTGCCAGCAGTTTGGACAGGGTGCGTGGCTACGAGCAGTACTTC; CDR3: CASSLDRVRGYEQYF; D: TRBD1; V: TRBV27; J: TRBJ2-7; size: NA
DNA: TGTGCCAGCAGCCCTCCGGGACAGGGGGGCACCGGGGAGCTGTTTTTT; CDR3: CASSPPGQGGTGELFF; D: TRBD1; V: TRBV7-9; J: TRBJ2-2; size: once
DNA: TGCAGCGCCGAACAGGGGTTGATACATGGCTACACCTTC; CDR3: CSAEQGLIHGYTF; D: TRBD1; V: TRBV29-1; J: TRBJ1-2; size: NA
DNA: TGCGCCAGCAGCCAAGACTTCGGGATGGGTCAGCCCCAGCATTTT; CDR3: CASSQDFGMGQPQHF; D: NA; V: TRBV4-3; J: TRBJ1-5; size: NA
DNA: TGTGCCAGCAGTTTAGGACAGCTTAATGAAAAACTGTTTTTT; CDR3: CASSLGQLNEKLFF; D: NA; V: TRBV28; J: TRBJ1-4; size: NA
DNA: TGTGCCAGCAGCCAAAGCGGGGTTTCCTACGAGCAGTACTTC; CDR3: CASSQSGVSYEQYF; D: TRBD2; V: TRBV7-6; J: TRBJ2-7; size: NA
DNA: TGTGCCAGCAGCGCTACAGGGGATGGCACTGAAGCTTTCTTT; CDR3: CASSATGDGTEAFF; D: TRBD1; V: TRBV7-2; J: TRBJ1-1; size: NA
DNA: TGTGCCAGCAGCCTGTCCGGGGGGGACTCGAGGTTCTTC; CDR3: CASSLSGGDSRFF; D: TRBD2; V: TRBV3-1/TRBV3-2; J: TRBJ2-1; size: NA
DNA: TGCGCCAGCAGCGAACTAGCGGGGGGGTTCGAGACCCAGTACTTC; CDR3: CASSELAGGFETQYF; D: TRBD2; V: TRBV4-1; J: TRBJ2-5; size: NA
DNA: TGCAGTGCCGGACAGACCTACGAGCAGTACTTC; CDR3: CSAGQTYEQYF; D: NA; V: TRBV20-1; J: TRBJ2-7; size: NA
DNA: TGTGCCAGTACAACAGGGGGTAATCAGCCCCAGCATTTT; CDR3: CASTTGGNQPQHF; D: TRBD1; V: TRBV19; J: TRBJ1-5; size: NA
DNA: TGTGCCAGCAGTGAAGCTTGGGGGACAAGTGAAAAACTGTTTTTT; CDR3: CASSEAWGTSEKLFF; D: NA; V: TRBV2; J: TRBJ1-4; size: NA
DNA: TGTGCCAGCAGGCCCTTCTTGGGTGACAGGGAGACCCAGTACTTC; CDR3: CASRPFLGDRETQYF; D: NA; V: TRBV28; J: TRBJ2-5; size: NA
DNA: TGTGCCAGCAACCGACAGATTCAAGACATTCAGTACTTC; CDR3: CASNRQIQDIQYF; D: NA; V: TRBV7-9; J: TRBJ2-4; size: NA
DNA: TGTGCCAGCTCACTCCGGGGTGGGAACACTGAAGCTTTCTTT; CDR3: CASSLRGGNTEAFF; D: NA; V: TRBV18; J: TRBJ1-1; size: NA
DNA: TGTGCCAGCTCACCAACAGCAGTGAACACTGAAGCTTTCTTT; CDR3: CASSPTAVNTEAFF; D: NA; V: TRBV18; J: TRBJ1-1; size: NA
DNA: TGTGCCTGGAGTTACAGGAATGATCAGCCCCAGCATTTT; CDR3: CAWSYRNDQPQHF; D: NA; V: TRBV30; J: TRBJ1-5; size: NA
DNA: TGCGCCAGCAGCCAGCTGACAGGGGTACGGCCCCAGCATTTT; CDR3: CASSQLTGVRPQHF; D: TRBD1; V: TRBV4-3; J: TRBJ1-5; size: NA